A single sample gave rise to the 18 T cell receptor beta chains below, sequenced in a study of response to subunit inactivated influenza vaccine. TCRdb reanalysed the RT-PCR reads using MiXCR and keeps one entry per CDR3 protein. The table records under 550,000 distinct CDR3 sequences, around 7.9% of them present only once. The sample was PBMCs from blood, taken less than 30 months after vaccination. The receptors originated from a man between 45 and 75 years old who received an inactivated influenza vaccine.

This clonotype was counted a few times. The V call is TRBV5-1, the J call TRBJ1-1; TRBD1 might be the D (5 bases). This CDR3 spans 15 amino acids. The ends were cut back, 2 bases at V and 0 bases at J, with 11 bases in the middle. The germline CDR1 and CDR2 sequences are SGHRS and YFSETQ. The chain's CDR3 is CASSFRGLMNTEAFF. The CDR3 region has the DNA TGCGCCAGCAGCTTCCGGGGACTTATGAACACTGAAGCTTTCTTT.

This clonotype was recorded at least ten times. The chain has TRBV5-6 and TRBJ2-7, with D maybe TRBD1 (6 bases). Germline CDR1 is SGHDT and CDR2 is YYEEEE. The CDR3 consists of 14 residues. The V gene lost 4 bases and the J gene lost 0 bases, with 11 bases spanning the gap. Here the CDR3 DNA reads TGTGCCAGCAGCCCGGACAGACGCTCCTACGAGCAGTACTTC. This codes for CASSPDRRSYEQYF.

This clonotype was picked up many times. The chain is built from TRBV12-3 or TRBV12-4 and TRBJ2-1, with 7 bases identical to TRBD2. This CDR3 is built from 15 residues. Trimming took 3 bases from V and 5 from J; bases not matched to a gene: 7. CDR3 DNA sequence: TGTGCCAGCAGTTTTTGGGGGGGGATGGACAATGAGCAGTTCTTC. Protein sequence: CASSFWGGMDNEQFF.

The chain uses TRBV20-1 and TRBJ2-5; 8 bases match TRBD1. Germline-derived CDR1 and CDR2 are DFQATT and SNEGSKA (reference sequence). With 3 bases clipped from V and 6 bases from J, the junction kept 6 bases outside the gene matches. The CDR3 sequence is 13 residues long. CDR3 coding DNA: TGCAGTGCTAGCTGGACAGGGACGAAGACCCAGTACTTC. Translated, it gives CSASWTGTKTQYF.

This clonotype has only a few counts. The chain links TRBV7-2 to TRBJ2-5; 7 positions match TRBD2. From germline, CDR1 is SGHTA and CDR2 FQGNSA. Trimming cost V 6 bases and J 5 bases; bases outside gene matches: 9. This CDR3 has 14 amino acids. The CDR3 sequence is CASSANMGGETQYF. CDR3 sequence (DNA): TGTGCCAGCAGTGCTAACATGGGAGGGGAGACCCAGTACTTC. Complete variable domain (other parts from reference TRBV7-2 and TRBJ2-5): GAGVSQSPSNKVTEKGKDVELRCDPISGHTALYWYRQSLGQGLEFLIYFQGNSAPDKSGLPSDRFSAERTGGSVSTLTIQRTQQEDSAVYLCASSANMGGETQYFGPGTRLLVL.

The gene calls are TRBV2 and TRBJ2-7; D is ambiguous. Trimming cost V 6 bases and J 5 bases, with 11 bases left between them. The CDR3 runs to 12 residues. Germline lookup yields CDR1 SNHLY and CDR2 FYNNEI. In DNA, the CDR3 is TGTGCCAGCAGCCTACCCTCGGACGAGCAGTACTTC. Protein sequence: CASSLPSDEQYF.

This chain joins TRBV27 and TRBJ1-5, with D unresolved. Trimming stripped 2 bases from V and 4 bases from J, with 9 bases between. Per the germline V gene, CDR1 is MNHEY and CDR2 is SMNVEV (reference sequence). The CDR3 length is 14 residues. The CDR3 region has the DNA TGTGCCAGCAGTTTAAGGCCAGGAAATCAGCCCCAGCATTTT. As protein: CASSLRPGNQPQHF.

This clonotype showed up many times. V and J are TRBV6-2 or TRBV6-3 and TRBJ2-7; 9 bases match TRBD1. The V and J ends lost 7 bases and 5 bases, in that order; junction bases with no gene match: 9. The CDR3 loop spans 14 amino acids. Germline-derived CDR1 and CDR2 are MNHEY and SVGEGT. The CDR3 region has the DNA TGTGCCAGCATTTCCGGGACAGGGAGAAACGAGCAGTACTTC. Residues: CASISGTGRNEQYF.

This clonotype has more than one count but fewer than ten. The V and J genes are TRBV28 and TRBJ1-2; TRBD1 is a possible D gene (6 bases). V lost 5 bases and J 8 bases, leaving 18 bases between the germline ends. Germline CDR1 MDHEN, CDR2 SYDVKM. This CDR3 comprises 14 residues. The CDR3 spells CASSQGSGFFGYTF. DNA for the CDR3: TGTGCCAGCAGTCAGGGGTCGGGATTTTTCGGCTACACCTTC.

J is TRBJ1-5 and V is TRBV15; D is possibly TRBD1 (5 bases). CDR1 and CDR2 (germline): LNHNV, YYDKDF (reference sequence). V lost 0 bases and J lost 2, with 11 bases in between. The CDR3 is 16 residues long. The DNA of the CDR3 is TGTGCCACCAGCAGAGACCGGGACTGGGGCAATCAGCCCCAGCATTTT. Its protein is CATSRDRDWGNQPQHF.

V is TRBV5-1 and J is TRBJ1-2; 8 nucleotides match TRBD1. Germline V gives CDR1 SGHRS, CDR2 YFSETQ. The CDR3 has 14 residues. V was pared by 4 bases and J by 6 bases, with 8 bases of the junction left unmatched. This CDR3 is CASSPDRGRNGYTF. DNA of the CDR3: TGCGCCAGCAGCCCCGACAGGGGTCGGAATGGCTACACCTTC.

A few counts support this clonotype. V gene TRBV7-8 combines with J gene TRBJ2-3; 8 bases fit TRBD1. Per germline, CDR1 SGHVS and CDR2 FQNEAQ. The CDR3 spans 15 residues. The J segment lost 4 bases and the V segment lost 4 bases, leaving 7 bases of the junction unmatched. The DNA of the CDR3 is TGTGCCAGCAGCTACCCGGGACAGGAGGCAGATACGCAGTATTTT. Translating gives CASSYPGQEADTQYF.

This clonotype has more than one count but fewer than ten. V is TRBV20-1 and J is TRBJ1-5; D gene unclear. Trimming left V 0 bases short and J 3 bases short, with 3 bases between. The CDR3 extends over 12 amino acids. Per germline, CDR1 DFQATT and CDR2 SNEGSKA (reference sequence). The CDR3: CSARDFNQPQHF. CDR3 nucleotide sequence: TGCAGTGCTAGAGATTTCAATCAGCCCCAGCATTTT.

This clonotype was observed a handful of times. This sequence joins TRBV28 and TRBJ2-6, with D unclear. The V gene's germline CDR1 is MDHEN and CDR2 SYDVKM. V lost 6 bases and J 0 bases, leaving 9 bases between the germline ends. The CDR3 runs 15 residues. CDR3 coding DNA: TGTGCCAGCAGGGCCCAGACCTCTGGGGCCAACGTCCTGACTTTC. This gives the protein CASRAQTSGANVLTF.

This clonotype was recorded a few times. The chain is built from TRBV10-3 and TRBJ2-5; 10 bases line up with TRBD1. V shed 8 bases, J shed 3 bases, and the junction held 3 bases outside the gene matches. CDR1 is ENHRY, CDR2 SYGVKD, per germline. This CDR3 comprises 13 residues. This chain's CDR3 is CAIAGTGEETQYF. The CDR3 DNA reads as TGTGCCATCGCCGGGACAGGGGAAGAGACCCAGTACTTC.

The CDR3 DNA follows: TGTGCCACCAGCAGAGATTATTCCGCGGGCAATGAGCAGTTCTTC. Translating gives CATSRDYSAGNEQFF. The V gene is TRBV15, the J gene TRBJ2-1; maybe TRBD2 (5 bases). There are 15 residues in the CDR3. Germline lookup yields CDR1 LNHNV and CDR2 YYDKDF (reference sequence). The germline V and J ends were trimmed by 0 bases and 6 bases, with 12 bases remaining between them.

There are many counts of this clonotype. The rearrangement joins TRBV7-2 to TRBJ2-2; no firm D call. The CDR3 has 13 residues. Germline loops: CDR1 SGHTA, CDR2 FQGNSA. The V end was cut by 5 bases, the J end by 3 bases, with 7 bases between. The chain's CDR3 is CASSPPDTGELFF. The CDR3 DNA sequence: TGTGCCAGCAGCCCCCCGGACACCGGGGAGCTGTTTTTT.

J is TRBJ2-2 and V is TRBV5-1; 7 bases fit TRBD2. Looked up from germline, CDR1 is SGHRS and CDR2 is YFSETQ. There are 16 residues in the CDR3. The ends lost 0 bases at V and 4 bases at J; junction bases unmatched: 6. CDR3 amino acids: CASSLEAGLGTGELFF. CDR3 sequence (DNA): TGCGCCAGCAGCTTGGAAGCGGGACTCGGCACCGGGGAGCTGTTTTTT.